This T cell receptor (beta chain) is drawn from a study of Ad26.COV2.S vaccination and SARS-CoV-2 variants. Study-level background: As a participant in COV1001, the donor was in the Ad26.COV2.S trial arm.

Treatment meaning: over 15 received Ad26.COV2.S at low or high dose, single or two shots; roughly five received placebo; per-sample allocation not given. Day 63 after the first vaccine or placebo injection was the time point for sampling. Germline loops: CDR1 LNHNV, CDR2 YYDKDF (reference sequence). This CDR3 is built from 12 residues. Trimming took off 2 bases at V and 5 bases at J, with 3 bases between the two ends. Profiled with immunoSEQ multiplex PCR; TCRdb holds only in-frame clones, not every one. Seen here are about 350,000 clones, roughly 89% observed once, and the top ten hold around 5%. On this clone itself: Antigen unknown.

Broader study findings: Once vaccination had occurred, spike-specific CD8+ and CD4+ T cell responses reportedly showed substantial breadth.

The chain has TRBV15 and TRBJ1-4; no reliable D call. The sequence was collected from a person between 18 and 65 years old who received the Ad26.COV2.S COVID-19 vaccine or a placebo. The specimen comprised peripheral blood, sampled in a trial of Ad26.COV2.S vaccine versus placebo. DNA for the CDR3: TGTGCCACCAGCAGACCCAATGAAAAACTGTTTTTT. Its protein product is CATSRPNEKLFF.